Below, 5 T cell receptor beta chains from the same sample are listed, as sequenced in a study of spatial heterogeneity in lung cancer. Study results and limitations: For expanded intratumoral alpha and beta TCRs, counts tracked tumor mutation counts.

These receptors' targets are unknown. MiXCR, applied by TCRdb to the 5' RACE reads, yields one record per CDR3 protein. The sample lists 100,000 or so distinct CDR3 sequences, 3.5% to 5% occurring once. As to time point: sample taken at primary tumor resection. The starting material was lung tumor tissue, obtained at surgery. These receptor sequences come from a male donor with early-stage non-small cell lung cancer.

This clonotype was observed at least ten times. This chain connects TRBV20-1 to TRBJ2-1; D might be TRBD1 or TRBD2, each matching 5 bases. V was shortened by 7 bases and J by 3 bases, with 13 bases between the two germline ends. The CDR3 is 13 residues long. The germline gives CDR1 DFQATT, CDR2 SNEGSKA (reference sequence). The CDR3 coding sequence is TGCAGTGTTTCCGGGACGGACTACAATGAGCAGTTCTTC. Amino acid sequence: CSVSGTDYNEQFF.

This clonotype was observed a few times. The CDR3 DNA reads TGTGCCAGCAGGCCGGCCGGGACAGGGAGGGAGACCCAGTACTTC. This codes for CASRPAGTGRETQYF. The rearrangement uses TRBV27 and TRBJ2-5; 9 bases map to TRBD1. The germline V gene encodes CDR1 MNHEY and CDR2 SMNVEV (reference sequence). The J segment lost 5 bases and the V segment lost 6 bases, leaving 10 bases of the junction unmatched. There are 15 residues in the CDR3.

This clonotype has ten or more counts. The chain carries TRBV28 and TRBJ2-5; D possibly corresponds to TRBD2 (6 bases). V was pared by 5 bases and J by 4 bases, with 14 bases between. The CDR3 is 14 residues long. Germline V gene data show CDR1 as MDHEN and CDR2 as SYDVKM. CDR3 nucleotide sequence: TGTGCCAGCAGTCTCGGGGGAGGTGGAGAGACCCAGTACTTC. As protein: CASSLGGGGETQYF.

This clonotype has ten or more counts. The chain uses TRBV7-9 and TRBJ1-3; D is unresolved. The V gene's germline CDR1 is SEHNR and CDR2 FQNEAQ (reference sequence). This CDR3 region has 17 residues. V was trimmed by 5 bases and J by 0 bases, leaving 17 bases between them. Here the CDR3 reads CASSRVGVESSGNTIYF. DNA of the CDR3: TGTGCCAGCAGCCGAGTAGGCGTAGAGAGCTCTGGAAACACCATATATTTT.

CDR3 loop: CAWSVSGSGIVGELFF. The CDR3 DNA follows: TGTGCCTGGAGTGTTTCGGGTAGCGGGATTGTCGGGGAGCTGTTTTTT. The V gene is TRBV30, the J gene TRBJ2-2, with 8 bases fitting TRBD2. Germline lookup yields CDR1 GTSNPN and CDR2 SVGIG (reference sequence). The CDR3 has 16 amino acids. The V and J ends lost 0 bases and 7 bases, in that order; junction bases with no gene match: 10.